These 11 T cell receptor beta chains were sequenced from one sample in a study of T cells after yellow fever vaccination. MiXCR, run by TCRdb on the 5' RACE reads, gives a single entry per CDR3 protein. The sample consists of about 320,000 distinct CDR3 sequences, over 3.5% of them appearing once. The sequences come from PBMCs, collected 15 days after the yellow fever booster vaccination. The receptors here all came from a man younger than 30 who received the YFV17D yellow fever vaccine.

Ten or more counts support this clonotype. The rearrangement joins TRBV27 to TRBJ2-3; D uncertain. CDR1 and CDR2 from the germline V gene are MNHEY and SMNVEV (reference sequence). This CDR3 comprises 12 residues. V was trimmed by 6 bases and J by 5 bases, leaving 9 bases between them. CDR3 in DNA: TGTGCCAGCAGCCCCAACGGAGATACGCAGTATTTT. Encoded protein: CASSPNGDTQYF.

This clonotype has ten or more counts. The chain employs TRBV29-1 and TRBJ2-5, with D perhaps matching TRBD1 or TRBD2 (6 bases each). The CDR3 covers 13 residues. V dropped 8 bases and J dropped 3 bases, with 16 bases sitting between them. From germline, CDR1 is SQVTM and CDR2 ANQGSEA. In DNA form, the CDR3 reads TGCAGCACCCAAAGGGGGGCGGAAGAGACCCAGTACTTC. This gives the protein CSTQRGAEETQYF.

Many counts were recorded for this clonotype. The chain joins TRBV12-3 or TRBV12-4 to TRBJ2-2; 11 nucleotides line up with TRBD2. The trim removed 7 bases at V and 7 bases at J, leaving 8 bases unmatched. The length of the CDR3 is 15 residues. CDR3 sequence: CASTPRLAGLGELFF. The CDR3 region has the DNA TGTGCCAGCACCCCCCGACTAGCGGGGCTCGGGGAGCTGTTTTTT.

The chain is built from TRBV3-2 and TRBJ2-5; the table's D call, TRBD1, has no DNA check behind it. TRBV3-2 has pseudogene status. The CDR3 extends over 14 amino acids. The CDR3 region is CASSHPGQRETQYF. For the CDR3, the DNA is TGTGCCAGCAGCCACCCGGGACAGCGAGAGACCCAGTACTTC.

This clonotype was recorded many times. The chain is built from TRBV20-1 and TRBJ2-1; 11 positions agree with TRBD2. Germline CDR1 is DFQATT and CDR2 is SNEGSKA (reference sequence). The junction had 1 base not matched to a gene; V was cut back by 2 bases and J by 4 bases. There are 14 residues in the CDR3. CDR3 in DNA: TGCAGTGCTAGAAGACTAGCGGGATACAATGAGCAGTTCTTC. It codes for CSARRLAGYNEQFF.

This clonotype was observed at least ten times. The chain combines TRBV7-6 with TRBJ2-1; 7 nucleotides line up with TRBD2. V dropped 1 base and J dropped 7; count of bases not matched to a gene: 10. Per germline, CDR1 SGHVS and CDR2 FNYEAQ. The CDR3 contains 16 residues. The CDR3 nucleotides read TGTGCCAGCAGCTTAGATTTCGGGGGGAGTGGGAATGAGCAGTTCTTC. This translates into CASSLDFGGSGNEQFF.

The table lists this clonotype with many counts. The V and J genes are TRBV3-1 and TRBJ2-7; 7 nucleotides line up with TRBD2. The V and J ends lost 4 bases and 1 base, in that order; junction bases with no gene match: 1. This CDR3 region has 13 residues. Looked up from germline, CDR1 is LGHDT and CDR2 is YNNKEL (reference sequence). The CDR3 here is CASSREGSYEQYV. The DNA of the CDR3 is TGTGCCAGCAGCCGGGAGGGGTCCTACGAGCAGTACGTC.

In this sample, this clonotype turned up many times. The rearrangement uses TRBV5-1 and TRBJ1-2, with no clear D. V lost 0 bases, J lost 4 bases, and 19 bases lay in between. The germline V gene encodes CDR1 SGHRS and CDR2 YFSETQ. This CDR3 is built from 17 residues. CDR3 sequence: CASSLGRFLLYRYGYTF. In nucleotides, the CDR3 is TGCGCCAGCAGCTTGGGGCGATTTCTCCTATACCGCTATGGCTACACCTTC.

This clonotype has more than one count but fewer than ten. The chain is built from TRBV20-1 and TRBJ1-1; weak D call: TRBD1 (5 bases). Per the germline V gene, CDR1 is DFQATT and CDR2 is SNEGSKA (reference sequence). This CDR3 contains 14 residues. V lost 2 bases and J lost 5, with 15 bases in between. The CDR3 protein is CSARLGTSATEAFF. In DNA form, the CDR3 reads TGCAGTGCTAGACTCGGGACTTCGGCGACTGAAGCTTTCTTT.

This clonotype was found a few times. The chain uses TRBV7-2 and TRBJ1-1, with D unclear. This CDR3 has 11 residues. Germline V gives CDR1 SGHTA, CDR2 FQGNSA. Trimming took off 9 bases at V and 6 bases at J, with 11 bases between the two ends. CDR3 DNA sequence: TGTGCCAGTGCTCCGGAGGCTGAAGCTTTCTTT. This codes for CASAPEAEAFF. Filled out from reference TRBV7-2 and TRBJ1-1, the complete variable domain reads GAGVSQSPSNKVTEKGKDVELRCDPISGHTALYWYRQSLGQGLEFLIYFQGNSAPDKSGLPSDRFSAERTGGSVSTLTIQRTQQEDSAVYLCASAPEAEAFFGQGTRLTVV.

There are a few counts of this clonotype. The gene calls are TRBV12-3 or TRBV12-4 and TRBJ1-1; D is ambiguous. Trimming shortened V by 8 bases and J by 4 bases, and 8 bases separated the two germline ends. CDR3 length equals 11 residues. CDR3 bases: TGTGCCAGCGGGGATCGCACTGAAGCTTTCTTT. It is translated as CASGDRTEAFF.